This T cell receptor (beta chain) was observed in a study of control samples from healthy donors and cancer patients. Trimming removed 1 base at V and 4 bases at J, with 7 bases between. In germline, CDR1 is SEHNR, CDR2 FQNEAQ (reference sequence). The CDR3 loop spans 13 amino acids. Assay used: immunoSEQ multiplex PCR; TCRdb lists only in-frame clones, some missing. Among about 99,000 clones listed, around 89% were seen once. Sequencing input: PBMCs. This clonotype was obtained from a man aged 60 to 75 with lung cancer. The chain couples TRBV7-9 to TRBJ1-1, with D hard to call. CDR3 nucleotides: TGTGCCAGCAGCTTAGAGGGCGGCACTGAAGCTTTCTTT. It encodes CASSLEGGTEAFF.